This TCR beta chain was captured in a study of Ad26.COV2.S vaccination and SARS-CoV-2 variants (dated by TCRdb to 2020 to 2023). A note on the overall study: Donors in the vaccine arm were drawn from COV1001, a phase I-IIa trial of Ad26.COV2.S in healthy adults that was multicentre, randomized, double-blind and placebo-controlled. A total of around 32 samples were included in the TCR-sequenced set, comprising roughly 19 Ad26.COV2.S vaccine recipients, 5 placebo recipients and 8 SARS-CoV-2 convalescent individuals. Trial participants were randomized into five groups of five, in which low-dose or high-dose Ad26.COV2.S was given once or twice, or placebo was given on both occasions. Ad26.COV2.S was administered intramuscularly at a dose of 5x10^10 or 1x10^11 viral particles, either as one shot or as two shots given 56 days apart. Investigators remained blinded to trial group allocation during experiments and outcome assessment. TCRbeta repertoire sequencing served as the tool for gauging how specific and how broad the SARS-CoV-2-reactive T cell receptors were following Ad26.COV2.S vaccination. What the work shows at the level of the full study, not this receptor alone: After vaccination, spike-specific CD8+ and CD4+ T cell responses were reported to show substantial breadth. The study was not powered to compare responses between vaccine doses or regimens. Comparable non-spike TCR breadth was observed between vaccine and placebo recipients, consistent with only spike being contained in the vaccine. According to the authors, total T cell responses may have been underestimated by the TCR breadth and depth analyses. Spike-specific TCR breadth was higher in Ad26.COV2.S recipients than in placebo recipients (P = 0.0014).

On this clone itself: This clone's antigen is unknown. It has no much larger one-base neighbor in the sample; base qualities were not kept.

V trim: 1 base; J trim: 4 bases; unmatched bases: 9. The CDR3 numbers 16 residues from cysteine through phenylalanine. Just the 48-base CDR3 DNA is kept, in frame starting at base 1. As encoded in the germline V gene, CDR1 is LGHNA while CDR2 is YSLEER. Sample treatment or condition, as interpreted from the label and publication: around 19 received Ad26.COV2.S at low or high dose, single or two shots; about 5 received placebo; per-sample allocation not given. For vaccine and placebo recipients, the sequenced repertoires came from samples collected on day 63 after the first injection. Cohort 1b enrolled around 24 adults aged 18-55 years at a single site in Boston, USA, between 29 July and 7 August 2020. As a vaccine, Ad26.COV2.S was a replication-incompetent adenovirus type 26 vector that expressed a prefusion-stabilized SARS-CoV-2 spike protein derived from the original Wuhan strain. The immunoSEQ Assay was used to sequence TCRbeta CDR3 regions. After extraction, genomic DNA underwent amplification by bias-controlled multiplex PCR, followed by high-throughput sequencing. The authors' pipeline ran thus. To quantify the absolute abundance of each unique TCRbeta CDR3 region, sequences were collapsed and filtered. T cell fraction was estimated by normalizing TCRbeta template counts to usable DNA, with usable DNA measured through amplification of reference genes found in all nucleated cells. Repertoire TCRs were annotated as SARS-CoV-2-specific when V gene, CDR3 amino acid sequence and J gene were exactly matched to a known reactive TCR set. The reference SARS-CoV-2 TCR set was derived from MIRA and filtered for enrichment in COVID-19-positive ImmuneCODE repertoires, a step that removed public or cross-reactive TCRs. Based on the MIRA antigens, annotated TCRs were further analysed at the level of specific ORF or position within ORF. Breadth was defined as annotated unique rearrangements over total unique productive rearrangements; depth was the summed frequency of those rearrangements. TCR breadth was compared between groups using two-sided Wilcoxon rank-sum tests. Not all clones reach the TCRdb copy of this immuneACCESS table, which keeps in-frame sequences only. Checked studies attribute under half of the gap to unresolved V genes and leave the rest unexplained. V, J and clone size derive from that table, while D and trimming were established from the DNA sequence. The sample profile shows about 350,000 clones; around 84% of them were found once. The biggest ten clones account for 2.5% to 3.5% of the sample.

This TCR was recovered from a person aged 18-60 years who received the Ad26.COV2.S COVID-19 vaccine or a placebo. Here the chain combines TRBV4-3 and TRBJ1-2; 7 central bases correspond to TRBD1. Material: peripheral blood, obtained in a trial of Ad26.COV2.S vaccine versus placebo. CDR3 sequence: CASSQVAGQSFYGYTF. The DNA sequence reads TGCGCCAGCAGCCAAGTCGCGGGACAGAGTTTCTATGGCTACACCTTC.